One T cell receptor beta chain is described in this entry. No antigen is known for it. Germline trimming cut 3 bases from V and 4 bases from J; bases unmatched to any gene: 7. Germline CDR1 SGDLS, CDR2 YYNGEE. The CDR3 is 14 residues long. The data were produced by immunoSEQ multiplex PCR, yet TCRdb's version contains in-frame clones alone and is incomplete. This table has 300,000 or so clones, under 70% appearing once. This entry comes from a study of cytotoxic CD8 clonotypes in ibrutinib-treated CLL. Looking at the study overall: Recorded responses included about 25 partial and 2 complete; following median roughly 70 months, roughly 15 stayed remitted and around 12 progressed. Mean productive templates were under 260,000; mean productive rearrangements were 94,082.

The study's findings and limits: Private clonotypes, not public ones, expanded at ibrutinib response. Higher clonality was seen at ibrutinib response and a return toward baseline at progression.

The input for sequencing was PBMCs, taken after 36 months of ibrutinib treatment. The sequence derives from a human donor with chronic lymphocytic leukemia. This chain uses TRBV9 with TRBJ2-7, with 7 bases identical to TRBD1. CDR3 DNA: TGTGCCAGCAGCGGGGAGAACAGGGGTTACGAGCAGTACTTC. The encoded protein is CASSGENRGYEQYF.